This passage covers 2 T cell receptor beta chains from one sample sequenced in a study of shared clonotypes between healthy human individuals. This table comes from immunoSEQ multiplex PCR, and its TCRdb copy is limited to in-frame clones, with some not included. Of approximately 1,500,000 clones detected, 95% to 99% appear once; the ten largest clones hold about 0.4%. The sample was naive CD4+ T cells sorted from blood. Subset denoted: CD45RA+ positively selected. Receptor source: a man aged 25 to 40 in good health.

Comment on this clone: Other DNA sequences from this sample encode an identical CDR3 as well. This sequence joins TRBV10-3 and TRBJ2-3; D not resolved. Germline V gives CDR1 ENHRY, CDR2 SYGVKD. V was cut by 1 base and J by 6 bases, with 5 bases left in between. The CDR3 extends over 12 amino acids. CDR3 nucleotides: TGTGCCATCAGTGAGTGGGCTGATACGCAGTATTTT. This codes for CAISEWADTQYF.

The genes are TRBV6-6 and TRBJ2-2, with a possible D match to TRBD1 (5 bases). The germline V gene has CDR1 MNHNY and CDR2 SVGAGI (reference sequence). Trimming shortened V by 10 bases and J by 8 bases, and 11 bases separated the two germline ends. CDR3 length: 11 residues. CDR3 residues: CATTGQGELFF. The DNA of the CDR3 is TGTGCCACCACAGGCCAAGGGGAGCTGTTTTTT.